The TCR beta chain under discussion was sequenced for a study of blood T cell repertoires in COVID-19. Authors' methods: Nucleated cell number was recorded as an estimate derived from reference gene primer amplification. Profiling relied on immunoSEQ multiplex PCR, and the TCRdb table lists in-frame clones only, not all of them. V and J calls plus clone size are reproduced from that table; the DNA served to infer D and trimming. Altogether approximately 290,000 clones are present, around nine tenths being singletons, with the ten largest covering 0.95% to 1.2%. This clone was counted once. Sequenced sample: PBMCs or T cells enriched from blood (not recorded which). The origin of this receptor is a woman under 40 who had recovered from COVID-19.

The CDR3 nucleotides are TGTGCCCGGCGGGAGGGCTCTGGAAACACCATATATTTT. It encodes CARREGSGNTIYF. The rearrangement uses TRBV30 and TRBJ1-3; D unresolved. From germline, CDR1 is GTSNPN and CDR2 SVGIG (reference sequence). This CDR3 is 13 amino acids long. Trimming left V 8 bases short and J 0 bases short, with 11 bases between.